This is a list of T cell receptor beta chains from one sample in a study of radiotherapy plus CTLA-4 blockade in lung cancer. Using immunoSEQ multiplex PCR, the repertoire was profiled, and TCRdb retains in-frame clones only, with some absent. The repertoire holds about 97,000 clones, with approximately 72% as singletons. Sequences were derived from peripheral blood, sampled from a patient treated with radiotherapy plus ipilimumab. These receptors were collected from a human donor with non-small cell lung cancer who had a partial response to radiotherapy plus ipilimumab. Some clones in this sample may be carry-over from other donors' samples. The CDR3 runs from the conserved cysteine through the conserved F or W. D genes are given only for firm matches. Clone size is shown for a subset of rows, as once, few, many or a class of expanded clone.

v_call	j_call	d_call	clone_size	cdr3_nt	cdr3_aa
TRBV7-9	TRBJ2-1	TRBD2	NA	TGTGCCAGCAGCCCAAGAGCGGGGAGCTCCTACAATGAGCAGTTCTTC	CASSPRAGSSYNEQFF
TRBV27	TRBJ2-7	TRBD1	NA	TGTGCCAGCAGTTTAAGACAGGGGCTGACCTACGAGCAGTACTTC	CASSLRQGLTYEQYF
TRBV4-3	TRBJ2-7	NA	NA	TGCGCCAGCAGCCAGGGTTGGGGGCAAATCTACGAGCAGTACTTC	CASSQGWGQIYEQYF
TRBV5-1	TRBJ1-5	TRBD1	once	TGCGCCAGCAGCTTGGAAGGGGGCGACGGTCAGCCCCAGCATTTT	CASSLEGGDGQPQHF
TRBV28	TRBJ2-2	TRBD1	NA	TGTGCCAGCCGCCCATCTGGAGGACAGGGGTTCACCGGGGAGCTGTTTTTT	CASRPSGGQGFTGELFF
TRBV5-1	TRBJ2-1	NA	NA	TGCGCCAGCAGCTCGGGAAGCTCCTACAATGAGCAGTTCTTC	CASSSGSSYNEQFF
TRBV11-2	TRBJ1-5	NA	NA	TGTGCCAGCAGCTTACTAGGAGATCAGCCCCAGCATTTT	CASSLLGDQPQHF
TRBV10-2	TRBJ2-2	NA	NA	TGCGCCAGCAGAGCAAGCCTGAACACCGGGGAGCTGTTTTTT	CASRASLNTGELFF
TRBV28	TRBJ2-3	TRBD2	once	TGTGCCAGCAGTTTACCTGGCGGGGGGTTCACAGATACGCAGTATTTT	CASSLPGGGFTDTQYF
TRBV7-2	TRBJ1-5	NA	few	TGTGCCAGCAGCAGACAGCCAGTAGGACAGCCCCAGCATTTT	CASSRQPVGQPQHF
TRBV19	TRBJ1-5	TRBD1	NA	TGTGCCAGTAGTTTTGGGACAGGGGGCCAGCCCCAGCATTTT	CASSFGTGGQPQHF
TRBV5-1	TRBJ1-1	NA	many	TGCGCCAGCAGCTTGGAGAGGGCCACTGAAGCTTTCTTT	CASSLERATEAFF
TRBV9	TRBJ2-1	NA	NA	TGTGCCAGCAGCGTCCGCGGGATTTACAATGAGCAGTTCTTC	CASSVRGIYNEQFF
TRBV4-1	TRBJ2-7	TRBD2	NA	TGCGCCAGCAGCCAAGGTGACGGGAGGGGCTACGAGCAGTACTTC	CASSQGDGRGYEQYF
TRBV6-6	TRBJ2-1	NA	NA	TGTGCCAGCAGTGTAACAGGGCTCAATGAGCAGTTCTTC	CASSVTGLNEQFF
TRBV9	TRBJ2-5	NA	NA	TGTGCCAGCAGCGTAGATGGTAGCCCAGGGGAGACCCAGTACTTC	CASSVDGSPGETQYF
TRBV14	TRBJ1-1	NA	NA	TGTGCCAGCAGCCGGTTAGGGGGGGACACTGAAGCTTTCTTT	CASSRLGGDTEAFF
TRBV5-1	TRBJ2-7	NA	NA	TGCGCCAGCAGCTTGGGGCAGACAAGCTCCTACGAGCAGTACTTC	CASSLGQTSSYEQYF
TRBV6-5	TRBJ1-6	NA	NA	TGTGCCAGCAGCCGGGACTACACGCGTAATTCACCCCTCCACTTT	CASSRDYTRNSPLHF
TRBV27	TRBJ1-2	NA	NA	TGTGCCAGCATTCGAGTCAGGGGACCGAGTCCCCATGGCTACACCTTC	CASIRVRGPSPHGYTF
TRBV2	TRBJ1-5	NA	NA	TGTGCCAGCAGTGAAGGGGGCAGCAATCAGCCCCAGCATTTT	CASSEGGSNQPQHF
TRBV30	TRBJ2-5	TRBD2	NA	TGTGCCTGGAGTGCGGGAGGGGAGACCCAGTACTTC	CAWSAGGETQYF
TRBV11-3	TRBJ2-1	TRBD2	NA	TGTGCCAGCAGCTGGACTAGCGGGGTACAGTTCTTC	CASSWTSGVQFF
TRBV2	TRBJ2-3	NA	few	TGTGCCAGCAGTATAAGACTAGGTACAGATACGCAGTATTTT	CASSIRLGTDTQYF
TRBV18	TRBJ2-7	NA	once	TGTGCCAGCTCAAAGGGGGACTACGAGCAGTACTTC	CASSKGDYEQYF
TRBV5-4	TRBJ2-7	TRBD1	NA	TGTGCCAGCAGCCCCTGGACAGGAAGCTCCTACGAGCAGTACTTC	CASSPWTGSSYEQYF
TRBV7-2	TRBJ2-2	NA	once	TGTGCCAGCAGCCGCGGACAGACCGCGAACACCGGGGAGCTGTTTTTT	CASSRGQTANTGELFF
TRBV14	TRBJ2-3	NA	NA	TGTGCCAGCAGCCGACCGGGAGCAGATACGCAGTATTTT	CASSRPGADTQYF